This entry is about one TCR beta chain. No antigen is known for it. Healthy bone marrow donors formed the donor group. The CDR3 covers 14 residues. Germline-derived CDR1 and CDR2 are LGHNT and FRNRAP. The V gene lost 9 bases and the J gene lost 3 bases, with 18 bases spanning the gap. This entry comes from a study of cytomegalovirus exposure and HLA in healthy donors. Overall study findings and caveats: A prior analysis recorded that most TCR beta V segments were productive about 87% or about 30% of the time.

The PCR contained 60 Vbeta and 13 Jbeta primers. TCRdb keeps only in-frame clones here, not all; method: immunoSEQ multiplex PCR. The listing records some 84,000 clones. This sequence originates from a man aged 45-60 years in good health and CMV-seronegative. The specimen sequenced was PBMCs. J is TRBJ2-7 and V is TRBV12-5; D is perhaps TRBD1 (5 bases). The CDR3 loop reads CASASIPQDYEQYF. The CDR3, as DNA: TGTGCTAGCGCCTCGATACCACAGGACTACGAGCAGTACTTC.